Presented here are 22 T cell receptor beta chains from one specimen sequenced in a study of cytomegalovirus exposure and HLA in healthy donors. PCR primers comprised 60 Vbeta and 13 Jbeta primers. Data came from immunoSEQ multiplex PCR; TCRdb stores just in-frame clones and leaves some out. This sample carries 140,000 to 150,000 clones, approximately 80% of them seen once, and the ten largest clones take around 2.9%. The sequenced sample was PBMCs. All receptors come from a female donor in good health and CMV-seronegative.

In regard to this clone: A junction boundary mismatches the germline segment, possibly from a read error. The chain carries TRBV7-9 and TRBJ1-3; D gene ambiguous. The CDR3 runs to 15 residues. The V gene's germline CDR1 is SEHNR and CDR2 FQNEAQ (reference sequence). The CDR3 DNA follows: TGTTCCAGCAGCTTAGAGTCGAGCTCTGGAAACACCATATATTTT. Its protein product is CSSSLESSSGNTIYF.

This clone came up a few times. For the CDR3, the DNA is TGTGCCAGCAGACTGACAGGGGGCACTGAAGCTTTCTTT. It specifies CASRLTGGTEAFF. The V gene is TRBV6-6, the J gene TRBJ1-1, with 9 bases aligning to TRBD1. The CDR3 is 13 residues long. Germline V gene sequence: CDR1 MNHNY, CDR2 SVGAGI (reference sequence). The ends lost 6 bases at V and 4 bases at J; junction bases unmatched: 3.

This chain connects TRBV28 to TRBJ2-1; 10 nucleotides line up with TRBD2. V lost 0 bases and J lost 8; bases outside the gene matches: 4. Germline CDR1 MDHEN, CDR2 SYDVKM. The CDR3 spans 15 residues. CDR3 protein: CASSLWSSGGDEQFF. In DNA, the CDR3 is TGTGCCAGCAGTTTATGGTCTAGCGGGGGCGATGAGCAGTTCTTC. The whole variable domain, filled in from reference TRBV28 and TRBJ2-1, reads DVKVTQSSRYLVKRTGEKVFLECVQDMDHENMFWYRQDPGLGLRLIYFSYDVKMKEKGDIPEGYSVSREKKERFSLILESASTNQTSMYLCASSLWSSGGDEQFFGPGTRLTVL.

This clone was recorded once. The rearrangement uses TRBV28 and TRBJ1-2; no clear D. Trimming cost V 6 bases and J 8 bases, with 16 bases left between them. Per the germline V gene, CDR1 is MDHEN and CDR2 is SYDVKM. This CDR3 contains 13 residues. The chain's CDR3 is CASSYLGFRGYTF. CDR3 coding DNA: TGTGCCAGCAGCTATCTGGGCTTTCGCGGCTACACCTTC.

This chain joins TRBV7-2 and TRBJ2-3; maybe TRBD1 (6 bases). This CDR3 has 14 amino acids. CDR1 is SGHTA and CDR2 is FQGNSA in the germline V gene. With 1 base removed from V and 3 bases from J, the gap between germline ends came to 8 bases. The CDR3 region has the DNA TGTGCCAGCAGCTTAGATACAGGGACAGATACGCAGTATTTT. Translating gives CASSLDTGTDTQYF.

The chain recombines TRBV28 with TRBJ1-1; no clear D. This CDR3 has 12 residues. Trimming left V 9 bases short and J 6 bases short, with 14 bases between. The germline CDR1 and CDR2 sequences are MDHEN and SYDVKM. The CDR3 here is CASEGGSAEAFF. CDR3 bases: TGTGCCAGTGAGGGCGGGAGTGCTGAAGCTTTCTTT.

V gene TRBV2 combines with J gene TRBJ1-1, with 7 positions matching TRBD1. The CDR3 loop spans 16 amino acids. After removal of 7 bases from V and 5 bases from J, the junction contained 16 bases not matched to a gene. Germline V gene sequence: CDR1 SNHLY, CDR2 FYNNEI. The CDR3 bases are TGTGCCAGCACCGCAACCCGAGGGCAGGGGGAAACTGAAGCTTTCTTT. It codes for CASTATRGQGETEAFF.

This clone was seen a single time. The CDR3 here is CASSLETGNNSPLHF. CDR3 DNA sequence: TGTGCCAGCAGCTTAGAAACGGGGAATAATTCACCCCTCCACTTT. The chain is built from TRBV7-2 and TRBJ1-6, with unresolved D. The CDR3 sequence is 15 residues long. The ends were cut back, 1 base at V and 5 bases at J, with 9 bases in the middle. Germline V gene lookup returns CDR1 SGHTA and CDR2 FQGNSA.

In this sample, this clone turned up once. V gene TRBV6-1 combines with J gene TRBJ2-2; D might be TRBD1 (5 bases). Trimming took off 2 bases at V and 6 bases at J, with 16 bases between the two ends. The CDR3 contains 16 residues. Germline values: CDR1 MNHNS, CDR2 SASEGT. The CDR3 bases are TGTGCCAGCAGTGAATTAGGGGTTAGCCTGGCCGGGGAGCTGTTTTTT. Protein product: CASSELGVSLAGELFF.

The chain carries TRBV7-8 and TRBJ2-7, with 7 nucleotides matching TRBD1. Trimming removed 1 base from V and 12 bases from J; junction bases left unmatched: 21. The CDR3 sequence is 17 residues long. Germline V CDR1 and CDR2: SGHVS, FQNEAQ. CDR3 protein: CASSLGYPGQYRTITYF. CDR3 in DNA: TGTGCCAGCAGCTTAGGTTACCCGGGACAGTATCGAACTATTACGTACTTC.

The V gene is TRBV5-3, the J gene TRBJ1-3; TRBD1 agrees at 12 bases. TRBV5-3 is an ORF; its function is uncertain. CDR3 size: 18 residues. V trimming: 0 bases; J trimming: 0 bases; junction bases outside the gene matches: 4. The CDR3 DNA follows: TGTGCCAGAAGCTTGGTGGGACAGGGGGCTCCCTCTGGAAACACCATATATTTT. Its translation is CARSLVGQGAPSGNTIYF.

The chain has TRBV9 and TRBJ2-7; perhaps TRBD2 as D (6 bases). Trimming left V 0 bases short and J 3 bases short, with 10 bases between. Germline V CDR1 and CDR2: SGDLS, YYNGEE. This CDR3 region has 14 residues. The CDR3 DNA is TGTGCCAGCAGCGTAGCAGAGGGAGGCTACGAGCAGTACTTC. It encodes CASSVAEGGYEQYF.

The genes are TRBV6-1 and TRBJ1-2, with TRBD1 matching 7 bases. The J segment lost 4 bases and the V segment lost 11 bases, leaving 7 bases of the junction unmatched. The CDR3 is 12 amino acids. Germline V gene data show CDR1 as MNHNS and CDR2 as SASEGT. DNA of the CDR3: TGTGCCGGCCGACAGGGCATCTATGGCTACACCTTC. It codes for CAGRQGIYGYTF.

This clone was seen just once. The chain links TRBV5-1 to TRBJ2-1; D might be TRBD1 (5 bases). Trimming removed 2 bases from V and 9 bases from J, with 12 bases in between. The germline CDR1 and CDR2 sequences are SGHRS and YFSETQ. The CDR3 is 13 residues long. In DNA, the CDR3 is TGCGCCAGCAGCTTCGGGCAGGGATGTGAGCAGTTCTTC. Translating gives CASSFGQGCEQFF. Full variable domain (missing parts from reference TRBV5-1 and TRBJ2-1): KAGVTQTPRYLIKTRGQQVTLSCSPISGHRSVSWYQQTPGQGLQFLFEYFSETQRNKGNFPGRFSGRQFSNSRSEMNVSTLELGDSALYLCASSFGQGCEQFFGPGTRLTVL.

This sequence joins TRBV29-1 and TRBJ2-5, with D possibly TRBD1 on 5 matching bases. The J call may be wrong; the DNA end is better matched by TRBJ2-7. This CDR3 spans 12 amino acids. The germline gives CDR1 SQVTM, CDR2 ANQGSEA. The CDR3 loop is CSVTQATYEQYF. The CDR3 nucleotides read TGCAGCGTCACACAGGCGACCTACGAGCAGTACTTC.

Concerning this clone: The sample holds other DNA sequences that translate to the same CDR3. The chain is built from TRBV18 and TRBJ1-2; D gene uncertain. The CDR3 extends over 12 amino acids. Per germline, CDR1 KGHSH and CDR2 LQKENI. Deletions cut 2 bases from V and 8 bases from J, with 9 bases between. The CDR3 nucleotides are TGTGCCAGCTCACCAACCGGAGGCGGCTACACCTTC. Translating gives CASSPTGGGYTF. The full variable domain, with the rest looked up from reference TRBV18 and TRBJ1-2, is NAGVMQNPRHLVRRRGQEARLRCSPMKGHSHVYWYRQLPEEGLKFMVYLQKENIIDESGMPKERFSAEFPKEGPSILRIQQVVRGDSAAYFCASSPTGGGYTFGSGTRLTVV.

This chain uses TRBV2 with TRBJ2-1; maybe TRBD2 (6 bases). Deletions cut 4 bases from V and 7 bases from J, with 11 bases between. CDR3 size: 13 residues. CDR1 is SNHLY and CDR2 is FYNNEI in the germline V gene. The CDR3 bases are TGTGCCAGCAGTGGGGTTCGGGGGAATGAGCAGTTCTTC. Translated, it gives CASSGVRGNEQFF.

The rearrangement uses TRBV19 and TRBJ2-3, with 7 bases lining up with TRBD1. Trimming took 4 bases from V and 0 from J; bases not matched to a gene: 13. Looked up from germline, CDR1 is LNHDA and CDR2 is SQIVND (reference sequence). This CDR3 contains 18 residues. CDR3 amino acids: CASSTPPRTGRSTDTQYF. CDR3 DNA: TGTGCCAGTAGTACCCCGCCTAGGACAGGACGAAGCACAGATACGCAGTATTTT.

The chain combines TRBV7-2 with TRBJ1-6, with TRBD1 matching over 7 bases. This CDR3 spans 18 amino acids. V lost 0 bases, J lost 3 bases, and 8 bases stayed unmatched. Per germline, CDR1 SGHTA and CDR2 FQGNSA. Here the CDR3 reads CASSLAPGTDLYNSPLHF. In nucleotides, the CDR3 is TGTGCCAGCAGCTTAGCGCCCGGGACAGACCTCTATAATTCACCCCTCCACTTT. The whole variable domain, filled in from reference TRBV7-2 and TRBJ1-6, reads GAGVSQSPSNKVTEKGKDVELRCDPISGHTALYWYRQSLGQGLEFLIYFQGNSAPDKSGLPSDRFSAERTGGSVSTLTIQRTQQEDSAVYLCASSLAPGTDLYNSPLHFGNGTRLTVT.

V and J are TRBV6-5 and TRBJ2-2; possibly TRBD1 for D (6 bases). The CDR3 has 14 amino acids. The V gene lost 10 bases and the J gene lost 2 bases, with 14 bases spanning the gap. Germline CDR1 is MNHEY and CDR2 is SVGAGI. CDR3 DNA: TGTGCCACCAGGGGAGTAGGAAACACCGGGGAGCTGTTTTTT. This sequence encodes CATRGVGNTGELFF.

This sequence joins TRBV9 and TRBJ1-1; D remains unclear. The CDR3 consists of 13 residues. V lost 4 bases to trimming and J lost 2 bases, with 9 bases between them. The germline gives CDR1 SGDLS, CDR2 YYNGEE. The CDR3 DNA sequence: TGTGCCAGCAGCACCACAAGTAACACTGAAGCTTTCTTT. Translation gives CASSTTSNTEAFF.

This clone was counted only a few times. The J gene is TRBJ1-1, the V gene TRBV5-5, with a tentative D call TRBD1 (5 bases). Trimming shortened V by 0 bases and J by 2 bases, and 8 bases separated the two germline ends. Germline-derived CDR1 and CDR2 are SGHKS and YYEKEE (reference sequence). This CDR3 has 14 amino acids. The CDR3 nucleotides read TGTGCCAGCAGCTTGGAAAGGGGAAACACTGAAGCTTTCTTT. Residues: CASSLERGNTEAFF.